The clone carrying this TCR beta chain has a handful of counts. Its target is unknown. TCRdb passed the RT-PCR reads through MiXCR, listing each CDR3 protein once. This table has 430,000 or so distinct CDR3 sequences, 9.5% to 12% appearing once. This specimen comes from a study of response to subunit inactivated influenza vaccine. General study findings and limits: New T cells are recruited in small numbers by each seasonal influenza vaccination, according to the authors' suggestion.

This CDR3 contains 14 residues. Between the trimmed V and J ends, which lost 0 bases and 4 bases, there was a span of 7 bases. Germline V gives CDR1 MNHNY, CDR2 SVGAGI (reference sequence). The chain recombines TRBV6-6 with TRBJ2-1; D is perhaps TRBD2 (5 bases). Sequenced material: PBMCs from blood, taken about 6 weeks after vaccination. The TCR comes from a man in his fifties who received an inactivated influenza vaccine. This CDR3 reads CASSYSREYNEQFF. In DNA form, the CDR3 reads TGTGCCAGCAGTTACTCGAGGGAGTACAATGAGCAGTTCTTC.